The rows below give T cell receptor beta chains drawn from one sample of a study of T-cell memory formation after mild COVID-19. From the 5' RACE reads, TCRdb called clonotypes with MiXCR, one entry per CDR3 protein. The data show about 350,000 distinct CDR3 sequences, with roughly an eighth seen just once and over 20% held by the top ten. Sequencing was performed on PBMCs or a T cell subset sorted from them (not recorded which). The receptors here all came from a man between 18 and 29 years old who had mild COVID-19 (a few samples of this study predate the infection). Cell type and time point are not known. Both conserved end residues are part of each CDR3. D genes are given only for firm matches. Where a row states a size, it is once, few, many or the class of an expanded clone; other rows omit it.

d_call clone_size j_call v_call cdr3_nt cdr3_aa
TRBD1 few TRBJ2-3 TRBV6-1 TGTGCCAGCAGAGACAGGGCCAGCACAGATACGCAGTATTTT CASRDRASTDTQYF
TRBD2 few TRBJ2-7 TRBV13 TGTGCCAGCAGCCCCCGGACTAGCCGAGAGCAGTACTTC CASSPRTSREQYF
- - TRBJ1-5 TRBV7-9 TGTGCCAGCAGCCCGCACATGAATCAGCCCCAGCATTTT CASSPHMNQPQHF
TRBD1 few TRBJ2-1 TRBV29-1 TGCAGCGTTGAAAGATCGGGACAGTCCTACAATGAGCAGTTCTTC CSVERSGQSYNEQFF
- many TRBJ2-5 TRBV24-1 TGTGCCACCAGTGATTTGGGCGAGACCCAGTACTTC CATSDLGETQYF
- many TRBJ2-1 TRBV4-2 TGTGCCAGCAGCCAAGATACGTGGTTATACAATGAGCAGTTCTTC CASSQDTWLYNEQFF
TRBD1 few TRBJ1-5 TRBV6-2/TRBV6-3 TGTGCCAGCAGGGTCGGACAGGGGGCACGCAATCAGCCCCAGCATTTT CASRVGQGARNQPQHF
TRBD1 - TRBJ2-2 TRBV6-1 TGTGCCAGCAGTATACAGGGGGCACCTACCGGGGAGCTGTTTTTT CASSIQGAPTGELFF
- few TRBJ2-3 TRBV20-1 TGCAGTGCTAGTATTATGGATACGCAGTATTTT CSASIMDTQYF
- many TRBJ2-3 TRBV4-1 TGCGCCAGCAGCCAAGGGCTACCCCACTACACAGATACGCAGTATTTT CASSQGLPHYTDTQYF
TRBD1 few TRBJ1-5 TRBV6-6 TGTGCCAGCAGTCCCTGGACAGGGGGGGAGGGTCAGCCCCAGCATTTT CASSPWTGGEGQPQHF
- few TRBJ2-7 TRBV4-1 TGCGCCAGCAGCCAAGTTGTAGTTATCGGCTACGAGCAGTACTTC CASSQVVVIGYEQYF
- few TRBJ2-7 TRBV4-3 TGCGCCAGCAGCCATAGTCCCGGGAACGAGCAGTACTTC CASSHSPGNEQYF
- few TRBJ1-1 TRBV7-2 TGTGCCAGCAGCTTCCCCAGGGGCGTCGCGAACACTGAAGCTTTCTTT CASSFPRGVANTEAFF
- - TRBJ1-3 TRBV6-2/TRBV6-3 TGTGCCAGCAGCACAGGGATTAGCGGAAACACCATATATTTT CASSTGISGNTIYF
- - TRBJ2-7 TRBV5-1 TGCGCCAGCAGCACCAACCGGGACACGGGGCTCTACGAGCAGTACTTC CASSTNRDTGLYEQYF
- many TRBJ2-5 TRBV7-2 TGTGCCAGCAGCTTGTCTGGGGGGGAGACCCAGTACTTC CASSLSGGETQYF
- many TRBJ1-1 TRBV14 TGTGCCAGCAGCCAAAGGGGTGCTTTGAACACTGAAGCTTTCTTT CASSQRGALNTEAFF
- - TRBJ2-2 TRBV25-1 TGTGCCAGCCTACAGGGCGCCGGGGAGCTGTTTTTT CASLQGAGELFF
- - TRBJ1-1 TRBV2 TGTGCCAGAGGATTAGGGAACACTGAAGCTTTCTTT CARGLGNTEAFF
- many TRBJ2-3 TRBV7-2 TGTGCCAGCAGCTTAGTGGTACAGGAGAGAGCGCAGTATTTT CASSLVVQERAQYF
- - TRBJ2-5 TRBV5-1 TGCGCCAGCAGCTTGGACAGGCCAGGGGAGACCCAGTACTTC CASSLDRPGETQYF
- - TRBJ1-2 TRBV6-1 TGTGCCAGCAGTGGGACAGCAAGCTATGGCTACACCTTC CASSGTASYGYTF
TRBD1 - TRBJ1-2 TRBV11-2 TGTGCCAGCAGCGGGACAGGGGGCTGGGACGGCTACACCTTC CASSGTGGWDGYTF
TRBD2 few TRBJ2-7 TRBV12-3/TRBV12-4 TGTGCCAGCAGTTTAGTAGCCGGGACTAGCGGGGGGGCCTACCACGAGCAGTACTTC CASSLVAGTSGGAYHEQYF
- few TRBJ1-2 TRBV29-1 TGCAGCGTTGGTGATGACGGGGGTCTTTATGGCTACACCTTC CSVGDDGGLYGYTF
- - TRBJ2-1 TRBV11-2 TGTGCCAGCAGACCAGACCGGAATGAGCAGTTCTTC CASRPDRNEQFF
TRBD2 many TRBJ2-2 TRBV4-1 TGCGCCAGCAGCTCCCGCCGAGCGGGGACGAACACCGGGGAGCTGTTTTTT CASSSRRAGTNTGELFF
- many TRBJ2-3 TRBV6-5 TGTGCCAGCAGGGCCATAGCGGAAGATACGCAGTATTTT CASRAIAEDTQYF
- few TRBJ1-1 TRBV2 TGTGCCAGCAGTGGTTTGGGGTTGGACACTGAAGCTTTCTTT CASSGLGLDTEAFF
TRBD1 once TRBJ1-5 TRBV9 TGTGCCAGCAGCTCAGGACAGGGCAAGCAGCCCCAGCATTTT CASSSGQGKQPQHF
TRBD2 many TRBJ2-1 TRBV7-3 TGTGCCAGCAGTTCCGGACTAGTCGCCTACAATGAGCAGTTCTTC CASSSGLVAYNEQFF
- few TRBJ1-1 TRBV9 TGTGCCAGCAGCCCCCCCGGGACGTTAATGAGTACTGAAGCTTTCTTT CASSPPGTLMSTEAFF
- - TRBJ1-1 TRBV20-1 TGCAGTGCTAGTTGGAACACTGAAGCTTTCTTT CSASWNTEAFF
TRBD1 few TRBJ2-5 TRBV6-2/TRBV6-3 TGTGCCAGCGCGAGGGGGCTACTAGAGACCCAGTACTTC CASARGLLETQYF
- few TRBJ2-5 TRBV20-1 TGCAGTGCTACGAACACACCAGAAAGGGCCCAAGAGACCCAGTACTTC CSATNTPERAQETQYF
- few TRBJ1-6 TRBV28 TGTGCCAGCAGTTTTGGGGGAACCTATAATTCACCCCTCCACTTT CASSFGGTYNSPLHF
- - TRBJ1-1 TRBV11-2 TGTGCCAGCAGCTTTTCCAGGGGTGTGACTGAAGCTTTCTTT CASSFSRGVTEAFF
- few TRBJ1-6 TRBV5-1 TGCGCCAGCAGCTTGGAAGGTTTTAGTACTTCACCCCTCCACTTT CASSLEGFSTSPLHF
- few TRBJ2-2 TRBV5-1 TGCGCCAGCAGCTCGACCGGACAGTTTGAACTGTTTTTT CASSSTGQFELFF
- - TRBJ1-2 TRBV7-9 TGTGCCAGCAGCCGCGGGGGCAACTATGGCTACACCTTC CASSRGGNYGYTF
TRBD2 few TRBJ2-5 TRBV28 TGTGCCAGCCTCTCAGCGGGGGGGCCGGAGGAGACCCAGTACTTC CASLSAGGPEETQYF
- - TRBJ1-1 TRBV7-2 TGTGCCAGCAGGCCTTATGGCACTGAAGCTTTCTTT CASRPYGTEAFF
- - TRBJ1-5 TRBV20-1 TGCAGTGCTAGAGTGGTCGGCGGTTCCAATCAGCCCCTGCATTTT CSARVVGGSNQPLHF
TRBD2 - TRBJ2-1 TRBV4-2 TGTGCCAGCAGCCAAGACCCTGGGACTAGCGGGGGGTTGAATGAGCAGTTCTTC CASSQDPGTSGGLNEQFF
TRBD2 few TRBJ2-3 TRBV20-1 TGCAGCCCTTTCCGGCTTTGGGCTAGCGGAAGAACAGATACGCAGTATTTT CSPFRLWASGRTDTQYF
- - TRBJ1-2 TRBV4-1 TGCGCCAGCAGCCAAGTACGTGGGGTCGACTATGGCTACACCTTC CASSQVRGVDYGYTF
- few TRBJ2-3 TRBV7-2 TGTGCCACCCGAGGAGGGAGGAGCACAGATACGCAGTATTTT CATRGGRSTDTQYF
- few TRBJ1-4 TRBV4-2 TGTGCCAGCAGCCAACGGCAATCAGCAACTAATGAAAAACTGTTTTTT CASSQRQSATNEKLFF